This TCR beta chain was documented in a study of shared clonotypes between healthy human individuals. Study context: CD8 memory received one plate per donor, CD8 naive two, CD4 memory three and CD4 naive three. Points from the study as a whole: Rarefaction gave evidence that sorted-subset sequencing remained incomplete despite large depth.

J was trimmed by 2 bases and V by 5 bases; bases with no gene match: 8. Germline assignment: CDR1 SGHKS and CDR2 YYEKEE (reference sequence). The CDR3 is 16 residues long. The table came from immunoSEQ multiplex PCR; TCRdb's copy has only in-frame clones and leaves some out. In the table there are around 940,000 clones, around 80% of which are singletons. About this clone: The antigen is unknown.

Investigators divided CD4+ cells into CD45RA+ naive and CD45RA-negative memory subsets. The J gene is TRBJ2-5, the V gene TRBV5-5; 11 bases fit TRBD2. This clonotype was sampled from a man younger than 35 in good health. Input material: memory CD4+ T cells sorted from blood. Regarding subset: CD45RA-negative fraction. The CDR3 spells CASSTGLAGSQETQYF. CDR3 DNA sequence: TGTGCCAGCAGTACTGGACTAGCGGGCTCGCAAGAGACCCAGTACTTC.